The 28 T cell receptor beta chains in this list originate from one sample, sequenced in a study of spatial heterogeneity in lung cancer. General observations from the study: Mutation counts in tumors were tracked by counts of expanded intratumoral alpha and beta TCRs.

Time point described: sample taken at primary tumor resection. These receptors lack a known antigen. MiXCR, run by TCRdb on the 5' RACE reads, gives a single entry per CDR3 protein. Of about 9,900 distinct CDR3 sequences listed, 6.3% were seen once; the top ten hold roughly 7%. The source material was lung tumor tissue, sampled at surgery. These receptors originate from a female donor with early-stage non-small cell lung cancer.

There are many counts of this clonotype. The chain uses TRBV7-9 and TRBJ1-4; D uncertain. Looked up from germline, CDR1 is SEHNR and CDR2 is FQNEAQ (reference sequence). Trimming shortened V by 4 bases and J by 7 bases, and 13 bases separated the two germline ends. The CDR3 is 14 amino acids. In DNA, the CDR3 is TGTGCCAGCAGCTCATCGGACGGTATTGAAAAACTGTTTTTT. The encoded protein is CASSSSDGIEKLFF.

This clonotype was counted a few times. The J gene is TRBJ2-1, the V gene TRBV6-5; either TRBD1 or TRBD2 may fit D (5 bases each). Trimming removed 10 bases at V and 9 bases at J, with 19 bases between. The germline V gene encodes CDR1 MNHEY and CDR2 SVGAGI. The CDR3 is 13 residues long. CDR3 nucleotides: TGTGCCACCCAGCGGCAGGGTCGAGGTGAGCAGTTCTTC. Translating it yields CATQRQGRGEQFF.

Judged by abundance, this clonotype is medium-sized. This sequence joins TRBV3-1 and TRBJ2-1; possibly TRBD1 or TRBD2 for D (5 bases each). The germline CDR1 and CDR2 sequences are LGHDT and YNNKEL (reference sequence). This CDR3 is built from 12 residues. Trimming pared 4 bases from V and 9 bases from J, leaving 10 bases between. As DNA, the CDR3 is TGTGCCAGCAGCCTGAGGGACGCTGAGCAGTTCTTC. It codes for CASSLRDAEQFF.

This clonotype turned up a few times. The V and J genes are TRBV18 and TRBJ2-2, with D hard to call. This CDR3 contains 13 residues. The V gene lost 3 bases and the J gene lost 5 bases, with 7 bases spanning the gap. The germline V gene has CDR1 KGHSH and CDR2 LQKENI. The CDR3 spells CASSPGSTGELFF. As DNA, the CDR3 is TGTGCCAGCTCACCGGGGTCTACCGGGGAGCTGTTTTTT.

Within the sample, this clonotype is medium-sized (0.01 to 0.1%). The rearrangement joins TRBV29-1 to TRBJ2-3; D is tentatively TRBD1 or TRBD2 (7 bases each). Germline CDR1 and CDR2: SQVTM and ANQGSEA. CDR3 length: 15 residues. V dropped 7 bases and J dropped 2 bases, with 19 bases sitting between them. CDR3 loop: CSAGGTVSITDTQYF. The CDR3 region has the DNA TGCAGCGCCGGGGGGACAGTTTCAATCACAGATACGCAGTATTTT.

The chain recombines TRBV11-2 with TRBJ2-7, with D maybe TRBD2 (5 bases). Trimming removed 5 bases from V and 2 bases from J, with 13 bases in between. CDR1 and CDR2 from the germline V gene are SGHAT and FQNNGV. The CDR3 extends over 14 amino acids. The CDR3 bases are TGTGCCAGCAGCCTTGGAGGTTTTACCTACGAGCAGTACTTC. Protein product: CASSLGGFTYEQYF.

This clonotype occurred a few times. CDR3: CASSSVGGIRETQYF. In nucleotides, the CDR3 is TGCGCCAGCAGCTCGGTGGGAGGTATAAGGGAGACCCAGTACTTC. V is TRBV5-1 and J is TRBJ2-5; the D gene is possibly TRBD2 (6 bases). V was cut by 3 bases and J by 5 bases, with 17 bases left in between. This CDR3 has 15 amino acids. Germline V lookup: CDR1 SGHRS, CDR2 YFSETQ.

This clonotype showed up many times. CDR3: CASSPGQGNEKLFF. As DNA, the CDR3 is TGTGCCAGCAGCCCGGGACAGGGTAATGAAAAACTGTTTTTT. The J gene is TRBJ1-4, the V gene TRBV9, with TRBD1 matching over 9 bases. V was clipped by 4 bases and J by 4 bases; unmatched bases: 2. This CDR3 region has 14 residues. Germline values: CDR1 SGDLS, CDR2 YYNGEE.

There are many counts of this clonotype. The chain is built from TRBV7-2 and TRBJ1-5, with TRBD1 identical over 8 bases. This CDR3 has 15 residues. Looked up from germline, CDR1 is SGHTA and CDR2 is FQGNSA. The junction had 8 bases not matched to a gene; V was cut back by 4 bases and J by 6 bases. In DNA, the CDR3 is TGTGCCAGCAGCTCCCAGGGGGCCATCGGTCAGCCCCAGCATTTT. The encoded protein is CASSSQGAIGQPQHF.

In its sample, this clonotype was seen a few times. As DNA, the CDR3 is TGTGCCAGCAGCTTAGAGGGGGCTGGGGCCAACGTCCTGACTTTC. It encodes CASSLEGAGANVLTF. V gene TRBV7-6 combines with J gene TRBJ2-6, with D possibly being TRBD1 (6 bases). CDR3 length: 15 residues. Germline V lookup: CDR1 SGHVS, CDR2 FNYEAQ. V lost 1 base, J lost 2 bases, and 6 bases lay in between.

This clonotype came up many times. The chain combines TRBV11-2 with TRBJ1-6; the D is unclear. Between the trimmed V and J ends, which lost 6 bases and 10 bases, there was a span of 13 bases. The CDR3 length is 13 residues. Germline V CDR1 and CDR2: SGHAT, FQNNGV. This CDR3 reads CASSGNLASPLHF. The DNA for the CDR3 is TGTGCCAGCAGTGGGAATTTAGCCTCACCCCTCCACTTT. Full variable domain (outside the CDR3, taken from reference TRBV11-2 and TRBJ1-6): EAGVAQSPRYKIIEKRQSVAFWCNPISGHATLYWYQQILGQGPKLLIQFQNNGVVDDSQLPKDRFSAERLKGVDSTLKIQPAKLEDSAVYLCASSGNLASPLHFGNGTRLTVT.

This clonotype appeared a few times. The chain carries TRBV9 and TRBJ1-3, with TRBD1 matching 8 bases. This CDR3 is built from 15 residues. V lost 3 bases and J lost 0; bases outside the gene matches: 2. The germline CDR1 and CDR2 sequences are SGDLS and YYNGEE. The CDR3 here is CASSATGGSGNTIYF. The CDR3 nucleotides read TGTGCCAGCAGCGCTACAGGGGGCTCTGGAAACACCATATATTTT.

This clonotype showed up many times. V usage is TRBV7-2 and J usage is TRBJ2-3; 9 bases fit TRBD2. CDR1 is SGHTA and CDR2 is FQGNSA in the germline V gene. This CDR3 comprises 16 residues. The J segment lost 2 bases and the V segment lost 2 bases, leaving 5 bases of the junction unmatched. CDR3 DNA: TGTGCCAGCAGCTTACTTAGCGGGGGTTCCACAGATACGCAGTATTTT. Encoded protein: CASSLLSGGSTDTQYF.

In its sample, this clonotype was seen many times. J is TRBJ2-3 and V is TRBV7-2, with 9 bases that match TRBD2. Germline V gene lookup returns CDR1 SGHTA and CDR2 FQGNSA. Trimming took 4 bases from V and 2 from J; bases not matched to a gene: 7. The CDR3 has 16 amino acids. CDR3 in amino acids: CASSSGGGALTDTQYF. In nucleotides, the CDR3 is TGTGCCAGCAGCTCTGGCGGGGGGGCTCTCACAGATACGCAGTATTTT.

This clonotype is medium-sized within its sample. The chain is built from TRBV27 and TRBJ1-1; D unclear. CDR3 length equals 13 residues. Germline assignment: CDR1 MNHEY and CDR2 SMNVEV (reference sequence). The V end lost 6 bases, the J end lost 0 bases, and 8 bases lay between the germline ends. The chain's CDR3 is CASRNDLNTEAFF. CDR3 coding DNA: TGTGCCAGCAGAAATGACCTGAACACTGAAGCTTTCTTT.

This clonotype came up many times. The chain carries TRBV27 and TRBJ2-1; D might be TRBD1 (5 bases). The CDR3 loop spans 13 amino acids. Looked up from germline, CDR1 is MNHEY and CDR2 is SMNVEV (reference sequence). Trimming removed 5 bases at V and 8 bases at J, with 13 bases between. CDR3 residues: CASSKSRGHEQFF. The CDR3 coding sequence is TGTGCCAGCAGTAAGAGTAGGGGCCATGAGCAGTTCTTC.

The chain couples TRBV12-3 or TRBV12-4 to TRBJ2-7; D might be TRBD1 or TRBD2, each matching 5 bases. V gave up 2 bases and J gave up 3 bases, with 17 bases separating them. The CDR3 is 16 residues long. CDR3 in DNA: TGTGCCAGCAGTTTACGGGACGTGGGCCGCAGCTACGAGCAGTACTTC. Translating it yields CASSLRDVGRSYEQYF.

The table lists this clonotype with many counts. V gene TRBV30 combines with J gene TRBJ2-3; 9 nucleotides agree with TRBD2. Trimming cost V 0 bases and J 10 bases; bases outside gene matches: 11. Germline V CDR1 and CDR2: GTSNPN, SVGIG (reference sequence). The CDR3 extends over 15 amino acids. The CDR3 loop is CAWSVLAGGVEAQYF. CDR3 sequence (DNA): TGTGCCTGGAGTGTACTGGCGGGAGGGGTGGAAGCGCAGTATTTT.

This clonotype is judged medium-sized (0.01 to 0.1%). V usage is TRBV5-1 and J usage is TRBJ1-2; D is undetermined. The V gene's germline CDR1 is SGHRS and CDR2 YFSETQ. The ends were cut back, 3 bases at V and 4 bases at J, with 13 bases in the middle. The CDR3 is 14 amino acids. The CDR3 sequence is CASSSLDGIYGYTF. CDR3 nucleotide sequence: TGCGCCAGCAGCTCCCTGGACGGAATCTATGGCTACACCTTC. Combining the CDR3 with reference TRBV5-1 and TRBJ1-2 gives the whole variable domain KAGVTQTPRYLIKTRGQQVTLSCSPISGHRSVSWYQQTPGQGLQFLFEYFSETQRNKGNFPGRFSGRQFSNSRSEMNVSTLELGDSALYLCASSSLDGIYGYTFGSGTRLTVV.

V gene TRBV11-2 combines with J gene TRBJ2-5, with 7 nucleotides matching TRBD2. Germline V gene data show CDR1 as SGHAT and CDR2 as FQNNGV. The ends lost 5 bases at V and 5 bases at J; junction bases unmatched: 8. The CDR3 is made up of 14 amino acids. In nucleotides, the CDR3 is TGTGCCAGCAGCCCGGGGAGGGCTCGGGAGACCCAGTACTTC. This encodes CASSPGRARETQYF.

This clonotype is medium-sized within its sample. This rearrangement joins TRBV7-9 to TRBJ2-3, with 14 bases that match TRBD2. Per the germline V gene, CDR1 is SEHNR and CDR2 is FQNEAQ (reference sequence). The CDR3 is 17 residues long. Trimming at V came to 6 bases and at J to 6 bases, leaving 11 bases not matched to a gene. The CDR3: CASSPGLAGGLIDTQYF. The CDR3, as DNA: TGTGCCAGCAGTCCAGGACTAGCGGGAGGACTCATCGATACGCAGTATTTT.

Within the sample, this clonotype is medium-sized (0.01 to 0.1%). The chain employs TRBV15 and TRBJ1-1; D unclear. Germline V CDR1 and CDR2: LNHNV, YYDKDF (reference sequence). The V end was cut by 5 bases, the J end by 3 bases, with 7 bases between. The CDR3 totals 12 residues. CDR3 amino acids: CATSRRYTEAFF. CDR3 bases: TGTGCCACCAGCCGTAGATACACTGAAGCTTTCTTT.

This clonotype was detected ten times or more. The V call is TRBV5-5, the J call TRBJ1-5; D uncertain. The length of the CDR3 is 14 residues. CDR1 is SGHKS, CDR2 YYEKEE, per germline (reference sequence). V lost 4 bases, J lost 7 bases, and 15 bases lay in between. Here the CDR3 reads CASSLAAHGQPQHF. The CDR3 nucleotides are TGTGCCAGCAGCCTGGCCGCGCACGGACAGCCCCAGCATTTT.

The chain recombines TRBV10-1 with TRBJ2-1, with 7 bases lining up with TRBD2. Germline trimming cut 7 bases from V and 10 bases from J; bases unmatched to any gene: 4. This CDR3 comprises 11 residues. The germline V gene encodes CDR1 WNHNN and CDR2 SYGVQD (reference sequence). CDR3 sequence reads: CASMGGGEQFF. CDR3 nucleotides: TGCGCCAGCATGGGGGGAGGGGAGCAGTTCTTC.

Relative to its sample, this clonotype is medium-sized. The genes are TRBV29-1 and TRBJ1-5, with D perhaps matching TRBD1 (5 bases). Germline V gene lookup returns CDR1 SQVTM and CDR2 ANQGSEA. This CDR3 is 14 amino acids long. Deletions cut 6 bases from V and 5 bases from J, with 17 bases between. The CDR3, as DNA: TGCAGCGTGTCAGGAGCAGGGCGGGATCAGCCCCAGCATTTT. This codes for CSVSGAGRDQPQHF.

The table lists this clonotype with many counts. This sequence joins TRBV21-1 and TRBJ1-2. TRBV21-1 is listed as a pseudogene. The CDR3 spans 16 residues. The CDR3 sequence: CASSASLILCGYGYTF. The CDR3 DNA reads TGTGCCAGCAGCGCCTCACTGATACTATGTGGCTATGGCTACACCTTC.

This clonotype rates as medium-sized. The chain has TRBV7-2 and TRBJ2-3; D assignment may be TRBD1 or TRBD2 (5 bases each). The CDR3 consists of 16 residues. Germline V gives CDR1 SGHTA, CDR2 FQGNSA. V lost 1 base to trimming and J lost 2 bases, with 13 bases between them. Here the CDR3 DNA reads TGTGCCAGCAGCTTAGAGGCTCGAGGGGACACAGATACGCAGTATTTT. As protein: CASSLEARGDTDTQYF.

This clonotype was counted ten times or more. The chain is built from TRBV11-2 and TRBJ2-3; TRBD2 might be the D (6 bases). CDR1 is SGHAT, CDR2 FQNNGV, per germline. V lost 4 bases and J 14 bases, leaving 13 bases between the germline ends. The CDR3 contains 11 residues. The CDR3 here is CASSSGLRGYF. DNA for the CDR3: TGTGCCAGCAGCTCCGGACTACGGGGGTATTTT.